This passage covers 32 T cell receptor beta chains from one sample sequenced in a study of OX40 agonist ivuxolimab in advanced cancers. Sequencing used immunoSEQ multiplex PCR; TCRdb keeps in-frame clones, though not all of them. The sample includes roughly 67,000 clones, roughly 85% seen only once; the top ten take 9.5% to 13%. The sequencing here drew on CD4+ or CD8+ T cells sorted from blood, taken in a trial of the OX40 agonist ivuxolimab. The receptors stem from an adult with an advanced solid tumor such as melanoma, head and neck, liver or kidney cancer.

The chain links TRBV4-1 to TRBJ2-1, with D tentatively TRBD1 or TRBD2 (6 bases each). In germline, CDR1 is MGHRA, CDR2 YSYEKL. Between the trimmed V and J ends, which lost 1 base and 0 bases, there was a span of 13 bases. This CDR3 has 17 amino acids. CDR3 sequence (DNA): TGCGCCAGCAGCCAAGTAGGAGGGGGGCCCTCCTACAATGAGCAGTTCTTC. This codes for CASSQVGGGPSYNEQFF.

This clone was seen a handful of times. V gene TRBV7-8 combines with J gene TRBJ1-2, with 10 bases matching TRBD1. Trimming took 3 bases from V and 6 from J; bases not matched to a gene: 4. The CDR3 runs to 14 residues. Germline V gene sequence: CDR1 SGHVS, CDR2 FQNEAQ. The CDR3 loop is CASSLTGGSNGYTF. The CDR3, as DNA: TGTGCCAGCAGCTTGACAGGGGGCTCGAATGGCTACACCTTC.

V is TRBV7-9 and J is TRBJ2-1; D is undetermined. The germline V gene encodes CDR1 SEHNR and CDR2 FQNEAQ (reference sequence). CDR3 length: 12 residues. The V end was cut by 5 bases, the J end by 6 bases, with 8 bases between. The CDR3 is CASSLSINEQFF. Written as DNA, the CDR3 is TGTGCCAGCAGCCTTTCTATCAATGAGCAGTTCTTC.

The chain links TRBV4-1 to TRBJ2-7; D is ambiguous. Looked up from germline, CDR1 is MGHRA and CDR2 is YSYEKL. The CDR3 totals 16 residues. Trimming removed 1 base at V and 6 bases at J, with 19 bases between. The CDR3 loop reads CASSQALMTRTPEQYF. The DNA for the CDR3 is TGCGCCAGCAGCCAAGCTCTCATGACCAGGACCCCCGAGCAGTACTTC.

The count of this clone is one. J is TRBJ1-1 and V is TRBV28; TRBD1 agrees at 8 bases. The V segment lost 3 bases and the J segment 1 base; nucleotides outside the gene matches: 7. The CDR3 loop spans 16 amino acids. Germline assignment: CDR1 MDHEN and CDR2 SYDVKM. The CDR3 loop reads CASSFRSGQENTEAFF. CDR3 DNA: TGTGCCAGCAGTTTCCGGTCGGGACAGGAGAACACTGAAGCTTTCTTT.

This chain joins TRBV28 and TRBJ1-5, with TRBD1 as a possible D gene (6 bases). CDR1 and CDR2 (germline): MDHEN, SYDVKM. The CDR3 loop spans 15 amino acids. V lost 8 bases, J lost 2 bases, and 16 bases lay in between. CDR3 sequence (DNA): TGTGCCAGCCCGTCTGGACAGCCGGGCAATCAGCCCCAGCATTTT. Protein sequence: CASPSGQPGNQPQHF.

The J gene is TRBJ2-3, the V gene TRBV7-3, with TRBD1 as a possible D gene (7 bases). The V and J ends lost 5 bases and 6 bases respectively, with 15 bases between them. Germline loops: CDR1 SGHTA, CDR2 FQGTGA. This CDR3 is 14 amino acids long. CDR3 coding DNA: TGTGCCAGCAGCGTCCAGGGGGGTTCGGATACGCAGTATTTT. Translating gives CASSVQGGSDTQYF.

The rearrangement joins TRBV21-1 to TRBJ1-2; whether TRBD1, the table's D call, matches the DNA was not checked. TRBV21-1 is termed a pseudogene. The CDR3 consists of 17 residues. CDR3 amino acids: CASTYRALRQGVYGYTF. The CDR3, as DNA: TGTGCCAGCACCTATCGGGCCCTTCGACAGGGTGTCTATGGCTACACCTTC.

The chain couples TRBV6-5 to TRBJ2-1, with unresolved D. The CDR3 is made up of 15 amino acids. V lost 8 bases and J lost 0, with 14 bases in between. Germline V CDR1 and CDR2: MNHEY, SVGAGI. CDR3 in amino acids: CASHPASSSYNEQFF. DNA for the CDR3: TGTGCCAGCCACCCAGCTTCTAGCTCCTACAATGAGCAGTTCTTC.

This chain joins TRBV7-8 and TRBJ2-5; 8 nucleotides match TRBD2. The DNA matches TRBJ2-7 better at its end, which makes the J call doubtful. The CDR3 has 14 amino acids. CDR1 SGHVS and CDR2 FQNEAQ come from the germline V gene. CDR3 region: CASSLQGLGYEQYF. As DNA, the CDR3 is TGTGCCAGCAGCTTGCAGGGACTAGGTTACGAGCAGTACTTC.

V usage is TRBV30 and J usage is TRBJ2-1, with TRBD2 matching over 8 bases. Germline assignment: CDR1 GTSNPN and CDR2 SVGIG (reference sequence). V lost 1 base and J lost 0; bases outside the gene matches: 8. The CDR3 is 17 residues long. This chain's CDR3 is CAWSAQGGGTSYNEQFF. The CDR3 DNA is TGTGCCTGGAGTGCCCAGGGCGGGGGGACCTCCTACAATGAGCAGTTCTTC.

V and J are TRBV7-2 and TRBJ2-1, with 8 nucleotides matching TRBD2. Germline loops: CDR1 SGHTA, CDR2 FQGNSA. There are 15 residues in the CDR3. Germline trimming cut 6 bases from V and 4 bases from J; bases unmatched to any gene: 8. The CDR3 protein is CASRSAGGIYNEQFF. The CDR3 region has the DNA TGTGCCAGCAGATCGGCGGGAGGAATATACAATGAGCAGTTCTTC.

The chain joins TRBV9 to TRBJ1-2; D ambiguous. Deletions cut 7 bases from V and 8 bases from J, with 15 bases between. Germline V lookup: CDR1 SGDLS, CDR2 YYNGEE. The CDR3 length is 12 residues. The CDR3 bases are TGTGCCAGCGATGGACCAGGCAGAGGCTACACCTTC. Protein product: CASDGPGRGYTF.

V is TRBV25-1 and J is TRBJ2-7; tentatively, D is TRBD1 (6 bases). The CDR3 extends over 14 amino acids. V lost 4 bases and J 2 bases, leaving 12 bases between the germline ends. Per the germline V gene, CDR1 is MGHDK and CDR2 is SYGVNS. CDR3 residues: CASSGGRFPYEQYF. In DNA, the CDR3 is TGTGCCAGCAGTGGGGGGCGGTTTCCCTACGAGCAGTACTTC.

The chain is built from TRBV18 and TRBJ2-1; TRBD1 aligns across 8 bases. V was pared by 4 bases and J by 6 bases, with 11 bases of the junction left unmatched. This CDR3 has 16 amino acids. Germline values: CDR1 KGHSH, CDR2 LQKENI. The CDR3 region is CASSQSGQGMGNEQFF. CDR3 in DNA: TGTGCCAGCTCACAATCCGGACAGGGAATGGGCAATGAGCAGTTCTTC.

This clone was recorded only once. The gene calls are TRBV5-1 and TRBJ2-6; 11 nucleotides line up with TRBD1. After removal of 4 bases from V and 2 bases from J, the junction contained 5 bases not matched to a gene. Per germline, CDR1 SGHRS and CDR2 YFSETQ. The length of the CDR3 is 17 residues. CDR3 sequence: CASSPTGQGAGANVLTF. DNA for the CDR3: TGCGCCAGCAGCCCTACGGGACAGGGGGCTGGGGCCAACGTCCTGACTTTC.

The chain's CDR3 is CASSRRVREETQYF. CDR3 nucleotide sequence: TGTGCCAGCAGCCGTAGGGTTCGGGAAGAGACCCAGTACTTC. V and J are TRBV6-1 and TRBJ2-5; D is unclear. V lost 6 bases, J lost 3 bases, and 14 bases lay in between. Germline V gives CDR1 MNHNS, CDR2 SASEGT. This CDR3 contains 14 residues.

V is TRBV7-8 and J is TRBJ2-1; D tentatively fits TRBD1 or TRBD2 (5 bases each). Germline CDR1 is SGHVS and CDR2 is FQNEAQ. The CDR3 contains 14 residues. Trimming shortened V by 2 bases and J by 7 bases, and 12 bases separated the two germline ends. CDR3: CASSLRDRGNEQFF. DNA for the CDR3: TGTGCCAGCAGCTTAAGGGACCGCGGAAATGAGCAGTTCTTC.

The J gene is TRBJ1-4, the V gene TRBV7-2, with 8 bases aligning to TRBD1. With V trimmed by 2 bases and J by 6 bases, 2 bases remained unmatched. The CDR3 runs to 14 residues. Germline V lookup: CDR1 SGHTA, CDR2 FQGNSA. CDR3 coding DNA: TGTGCCAGCAGCTTACAGGGGGCAGATGAAAAACTGTTTTTT. Translated: CASSLQGADEKLFF. The complete variable domain, with remaining parts taken from reference TRBV7-2 and TRBJ1-4, reads GAGVSQSPSNKVTEKGKDVELRCDPISGHTALYWYRQSLGQGLEFLIYFQGNSAPDKSGLPSDRFSAERTGGSVSTLTIQRTQQEDSAVYLCASSLQGADEKLFFGSGTQLSVL.

The CDR3 spells CASSAGASGRETQYF. The DNA for the CDR3 is TGTGCCAGCAGTGCCGGAGCTAGCGGGAGAGAGACCCAGTACTTC. The chain couples TRBV6-1 to TRBJ2-5; the match to TRBD2 covers 10 bases. CDR1 is MNHNS, CDR2 SASEGT, per germline. This CDR3 comprises 15 residues. Trimming took 4 bases from V and 4 from J; bases not matched to a gene: 6.

The rearrangement links TRBV30 to TRBJ2-1, with TRBD2 matching over 12 bases. CDR3 size: 16 residues. Germline assignment: CDR1 GTSNPN and CDR2 SVGIG (reference sequence). After removal of 1 base from V and 2 bases from J, the junction contained 3 bases not matched to a gene. DNA for the CDR3: TGTGCCTGGAGTGATCCTAGCGGGAGGGCCTACAATGAGCAGTTCTTC. This sequence encodes CAWSDPSGRAYNEQFF. Based on the CDR3 plus reference TRBV30 and TRBJ2-1, the full variable domain is SQTIHQWPATLVQPVGSPLSLECTVEGTSNPNLYWYRQAAGRGLQLLFYSVGIGQISSEVPQNLSASRPQDRQFILSSKKLLLSDSGFYLCAWSDPSGRAYNEQFFGPGTRLTVL.

The chain carries TRBV4-2 and TRBJ2-3; TRBD1 is a possible D gene (5 bases). From germline, CDR1 is LGHNA and CDR2 YNFKEQ. CDR3 size: 15 residues. The V end lost 0 bases, the J end lost 2 bases, and 9 bases lay between the germline ends. The CDR3 DNA follows: TGTGCCAGCAGCCAAGATCTTGGGGCCACAGATACGCAGTATTTT. Amino acids: CASSQDLGATDTQYF.

V and J are TRBV25-1 and TRBJ1-5, with TRBD1 matching over 8 bases. The length of the CDR3 is 14 residues. CDR1 and CDR2 from the germline V gene are MGHDK and SYGVNS. J was trimmed by 7 bases and V by 5 bases; bases with no gene match: 7. The CDR3 loop is CASSRTGLSQPQHF. DNA of the CDR3: TGTGCCAGCAGTCGGACAGGGCTAAGCCAGCCCCAGCATTTT. Using reference TRBV25-1 and TRBJ1-5 for the parts outside the CDR3, the full variable domain is EADIYQTPRYLVIGTGKKITLECSQTMGHDKMYWYQQDPGMELHLIHYSYGVNSTEKGDLSSESTVSRIRTEHFPLTLESARPSHTSQYLCASSRTGLSQPQHFGDGTRLSIL.

The chain couples TRBV5-8 to TRBJ2-1; D tentatively fits TRBD1 or TRBD2 (5 bases each). V lost 6 bases to trimming and J lost 5 bases, with 12 bases between them. Germline CDR1 and CDR2: SGHTS and YDEGEE. CDR3 length: 13 residues. This CDR3 is CASNRGPDNEQFF. The CDR3 DNA reads as TGTGCCAGCAACCGGGGACCTGACAATGAGCAGTTCTTC.

V gene TRBV5-1 combines with J gene TRBJ2-2; D remains unclear. The V end lost 5 bases, the J end lost 6 bases, and 11 bases lay between the germline ends. CDR1 is SGHRS and CDR2 is YFSETQ in the germline V gene. This CDR3 is 13 amino acids long. CDR3 sequence (DNA): TGCGCCAGCAGTACGGACGGACCCGGGGAGCTGTTTTTT. This gives the protein CASSTDGPGELFF.

The genes are TRBV7-2 and TRBJ2-3; 7 bases fit TRBD1. This CDR3 has 16 amino acids. V was clipped by 0 bases and J by 1 base; unmatched bases: 4. Germline values: CDR1 SGHTA, CDR2 FQGNSA. The CDR3 nucleotides are TGTGCCAGCAGCTTAGCTAGGGGGCCGGGCACAGATACGCAGTATTTT. Protein product: CASSLARGPGTDTQYF.

This chain connects TRBV9 to TRBJ2-3; 10 positions match TRBD2. CDR3 size: 15 residues. From germline, CDR1 is SGDLS and CDR2 YYNGEE. The trim removed 4 bases at V and 1 base at J, leaving 3 bases unmatched. The CDR3 is CASSFGTSGTDTQYF. The CDR3 DNA is TGTGCCAGCAGCTTCGGGACTAGCGGCACAGATACGCAGTATTTT.

The chain is built from TRBV5-1 and TRBJ2-3, with 11 bases matching TRBD2. The V gene's germline CDR1 is SGHRS and CDR2 YFSETQ. The trim removed 5 bases at V and 6 bases at J, leaving 14 bases unmatched. The CDR3 is 17 amino acids. CDR3 sequence: CASRGTSGAQIRDTQYF. Here the CDR3 DNA reads TGCGCCAGCAGGGGGACTAGCGGAGCGCAGATACGGGATACGCAGTATTTT.

The J gene is TRBJ1-5, the V gene TRBV2; D ambiguous. Germline V gene lookup returns CDR1 SNHLY and CDR2 FYNNEI. The CDR3 has 12 amino acids. Between the trimmed V and J ends, which lost 2 bases and 3 bases, there was a span of 2 bases. The CDR3 DNA reads TGTGCCAGCAGTGAATCCAATCAGCCCCAGCATTTT. Encoded protein: CASSESNQPQHF.

This sequence joins TRBV28 and TRBJ2-1; 9 nucleotides line up with TRBD1. The CDR3 totals 19 residues. Germline CDR1 MDHEN, CDR2 SYDVKM. Trimming at V came to 6 bases and at J to 0 bases, leaving 15 bases not matched to a gene. The chain's CDR3 is CASSQSTGGWGSSYNEQFF. Written as DNA, the CDR3 is TGTGCCAGCAGCCAATCGACAGGGGGTTGGGGAAGCTCCTACAATGAGCAGTTCTTC.

V gene TRBV13 combines with J gene TRBJ2-1; 9 bases agree with TRBD2. V shed 6 bases and J 8 bases; nucleotides not matched to a gene: 11. CDR3 length: 15 residues. From germline, CDR1 is PRHDT and CDR2 FYEKMQ (reference sequence). CDR3 sequence reads: CASRPTGTSIDEQFF. As DNA, the CDR3 is TGTGCCAGCAGACCTACCGGGACTAGCATCGATGAGCAGTTCTTC.

This chain joins TRBV7-8 and TRBJ1-1; D not certain. Germline V gene data show CDR1 as SGHVS and CDR2 as FQNEAQ. The V and J ends lost 1 base and 4 bases respectively, with 4 bases between them. This CDR3 has 12 amino acids. CDR3 bases: TGTGCCAGCAGCTTAGGGGTCACTGAAGCTTTCTTT. Residues: CASSLGVTEAFF.